These 17 T cell receptor beta chains were all obtained from the same sample, sequenced in a study of T cells in Graves' hyperthyroidism and ophthalmopathy (dated by TCRdb to between 2018 and 2020). Receptors were amplified or captured by multiplex PCR. Sequencing relied on an Illumina HiSeq 2000. TCR beta CDR3 regions were amplified from RNA transcripts. The first round of RT-PCR for the TCR CDR3 was performed with the HTBI primer set and the Qiagen OneStep RT-PCR kit. TCRdb's own reprocessing of the public reads used fastp at Q25 and MiXCR and kept productive beta chains. Each CDR3 protein appears once, grouped with its most common genes and DNA. This sample has about 760,000 distinct CDR3 sequences in its table, and approximately 40% of those were observed once. Around 32% of the sample is held by the ten biggest clonotypes. Sequenced input: blood. The receptors derive from a woman in her 40s with Graves' hyperthyroidism.

The CDR3 region has the DNA TGTGCCAGCAGCCAAGATGGGAGGGATCAGAGGGGACTGTTTTTT. This gives the protein CASSQDGRDQRGLFF. The chain joins TRBV14 to TRBJ1-4; D is perhaps TRBD1 (5 bases). Germline V gene sequence: CDR1 SGHDN, CDR2 FVKESK. V was cut by 0 bases and J by 13 bases, with 18 bases left in between. This CDR3 is 15 amino acids long.

This clonotype was seen only a few times. J is TRBJ2-7 and V is TRBV9; D remains unclear. This CDR3 is 13 amino acids long. CDR1 and CDR2 (germline): SGDLS, YYNGEE. V was trimmed by 0 bases and J by 3 bases, leaving 7 bases between them. The CDR3 nucleotides read TGTGCCAGCAGCGTAGACGGAGACTACGAGCAGTACTTC. Protein product: CASSVDGDYEQYF.

Of note for this clonotype: Since a much larger clone is just one base distant, this may be a read error. This chain links TRBV7-2 with TRBJ2-7; TRBD1 agrees at 9 bases. CDR3 size: 15 residues. Germline CDR1 is SGHTA and CDR2 is FQGNSA. J gave up 5 bases and V 5 bases, and 10 bases lay outside the gene matches. The CDR3 sequence is CASSPGTGISHEQYF. DNA of the CDR3: TGTGCCAGCAGCCCTGGGACAGGGATTTCCCACGAGCAGTACTTC. Full variable domain (missing parts from reference TRBV7-2 and TRBJ2-7): GAGVSQSPSNKVTEKGKDVELRCDPISGHTALYWYRQSLGQGLEFLIYFQGNSAPDKSGLPSDRFSAERTGGSVSTLTIQRTQQEDSAVYLCASSPGTGISHEQYFGPGTRLTVT.

The V and J genes are TRBV29-1 and TRBJ2-3; D call uncertain. The CDR3 consists of 12 residues. V was pared by 6 bases and J by 4 bases, with 11 bases between. Germline CDR1 is SQVTM and CDR2 is ANQGSEA. The chain's CDR3 is CSVKGLADTQYF. The CDR3 DNA reads TGCAGCGTCAAGGGATTGGCAGATACGCAGTATTTT.

Ten or more counts support this clonotype. This chain links TRBV6-5 with TRBJ1-6; 8 positions match TRBD1. The CDR3 sequence is 15 residues long. The germline V gene encodes CDR1 MNHEY and CDR2 SVGAGI. Trimming cost V 6 bases and J 10 bases; bases outside gene matches: 11. The CDR3 here is CASSSTDRALSPLHF. CDR3 bases: TGTGCCAGCAGCTCGACGGACAGGGCCTTGTCACCCCTCCACTTT.

The chain employs TRBV5-1 and TRBJ2-2; 9 positions agree with TRBD1. CDR3 length equals 16 residues. Trimming at V came to 0 bases and at J to 8 bases, leaving 8 bases not matched to a gene. Germline values: CDR1 SGHRS, CDR2 YFSETQ. The CDR3 sequence: CASSLEGTGRFGELFF. The CDR3 DNA follows: TGCGCCAGCAGCTTGGAAGGGACAGGGAGGTTTGGGGAGCTGTTTTTT.

This chain connects TRBV7-9 to TRBJ1-4; 9 positions agree with TRBD1. The length of the CDR3 is 14 residues. CDR1 SEHNR and CDR2 FQNEAQ come from the germline V gene (reference sequence). With V trimmed by 6 bases and J by 3 bases, 2 bases remained unmatched. In nucleotides, the CDR3 is TGTGCCAGCAGACGGACAGGGGCTAATGAAAAACTGTTTTTT. Translated: CASRRTGANEKLFF.

A word on this clonotype: Just one base apart from a much larger clone, this may be a read error. This sequence joins TRBV7-2 and TRBJ1-1, with a weak D call TRBD1 (5 bases). CDR1 is SGHTA and CDR2 is FQGNSA in the germline V gene. The CDR3 length is 14 residues. CDR3 protein: CACSLPTVNTEAFF. The DNA of the CDR3 is TGTGCCTGCAGCTTACCGACAGTGAACACTGAAGCTTTCTTT.

To note about this clonotype: It may be a read error: a sequence one base away is much more abundant. The CDR3 here is CPSSPQGGDYGYTF. CDR3 sequence (DNA): TGTCCCAGCAGCCCCCAAGGAGGGGACTATGGCTACACCTTC. This sequence joins TRBV7-2 and TRBJ1-2; the D gene is possibly TRBD1 (5 bases). The length of the CDR3 is 14 residues. Germline values: CDR1 SGHTA, CDR2 FQGNSA. The full variable domain, its missing parts supplied by reference TRBV7-2 and TRBJ1-2, is GAGVSQSPSNKVTEKGKDVELRCDPISGHTALYWYRQSLGQGLEFLIYFQGNSAPDKSGLPSDRFSAERTGGSVSTLTIQRTQQEDSAVYLCPSSPQGGDYGYTFGSGTRLTVV.

This clonotype was detected a few times. This chain connects TRBV6-5 to TRBJ1-2, with D maybe TRBD1 (5 bases). The V gene's germline CDR1 is MNHEY and CDR2 SVGAGI. The CDR3 sequence is 15 residues long. V shed 2 bases and J shed 4 bases, with 14 bases lying between them. CDR3 protein: CASSYVGQGRYGYTF. As DNA, the CDR3 is TGTGCCAGCAGTTACGTGGGGCAGGGACGCTATGGCTACACCTTC.

This clonotype was found many times. The junction and the germline gene differ at one end; a read error may be behind it. This chain uses TRBV29-1 with TRBJ1-4, with D unclear. Germline CDR1 SQVTM, CDR2 ANQGSEA. This CDR3 region has 10 residues. The DNA for the CDR3 is TGCAGCGCTGAAGGAGAAAAACTGTTTTTT. Translation gives CSAEGEKLFF. Full variable domain (missing parts from reference TRBV29-1 and TRBJ1-4): SAVISQKPSRDICQRGTSLTIQCQVDSQVTMMFWYRQQPGQSLTLIATANQGSEATYESGFVIDKFPISRPNLTFSTLTVSNMSPEDSSIYLCSAEGEKLFFGSGTQLSVL.

The chain couples TRBV18 to TRBJ2-7; D is undetermined. The germline CDR1 and CDR2 sequences are KGHSH and LQKENI. V was shortened by 0 bases and J by 2 bases, with 5 bases between the two germline ends. This CDR3 is built from 13 residues. The CDR3 bases are TGTGCCAGCTCACCACCAGTCACCTACGAGCAGTACTTC. Its translation is CASSPPVTYEQYF.

The CDR3 loop is CASSQDMRLAGGYEQYF. As DNA, the CDR3 is TGTGCCAGCAGCCAAGATATGAGACTAGCGGGAGGCTACGAGCAGTACTTC. This chain joins TRBV7-9 and TRBJ2-7, with 13 nucleotides matching TRBD2. The germline gives CDR1 SEHNR, CDR2 FQNEAQ (reference sequence). Trimming took 5 bases from V and 3 from J; bases not matched to a gene: 10. The CDR3 is 17 amino acids.

The chain employs TRBV6-5 and TRBJ2-6, with D possibly matching TRBD1 (6 bases). Germline CDR1 and CDR2: MNHEY and SVGAGI. This CDR3 region has 17 residues. V lost 1 base and J lost 0, with 10 bases in between. DNA of the CDR3: TGTGCCAGCAGTTACTATGGGGACAACTCTGGGGCCAACGTCCTGACTTTC. This translates into CASSYYGDNSGANVLTF.

This clonotype occurred a few times. DNA for the CDR3: TGTGCCAGTACTAGGGACCCTTCGGGGCCCGGGGGCGGAGGCTACACCTTC. This sequence encodes CASTRDPSGPGGGGYTF. The chain links TRBV19 to TRBJ1-2; D may be TRBD1 (6 bases). Between the trimmed V and J ends, which lost 7 bases and 8 bases, there was a span of 29 bases. Germline V lookup: CDR1 LNHDA, CDR2 SQIVND (reference sequence). The CDR3 totals 17 residues.

This clonotype was observed at least ten times. This chain connects TRBV24-1 to TRBJ2-5; TRBD2 aligns across 11 bases. This CDR3 spans 18 amino acids. V was clipped by 7 bases and J by 0 bases; unmatched bases: 12. In germline, CDR1 is KGHDR, CDR2 SFDVKD. CDR3 sequence reads: CATSPSGTSGGYQETQYF. CDR3 nucleotides: TGTGCCACCAGCCCTTCCGGGACTAGCGGAGGGTACCAAGAGACCCAGTACTTC.

The chain's CDR3 is CASSIPGQTQHF. CDR3 nucleotide sequence: TGTGCCAGCAGCATTCCGGGCCAGACCCAGCATTTT. This rearrangement joins TRBV7-2 to TRBJ1-5; D not resolved. Germline V CDR1 and CDR2: SGHTA, FQGNSA. V lost 5 bases, J lost 11 bases, and 13 bases lay in between. The CDR3 is made up of 12 amino acids.